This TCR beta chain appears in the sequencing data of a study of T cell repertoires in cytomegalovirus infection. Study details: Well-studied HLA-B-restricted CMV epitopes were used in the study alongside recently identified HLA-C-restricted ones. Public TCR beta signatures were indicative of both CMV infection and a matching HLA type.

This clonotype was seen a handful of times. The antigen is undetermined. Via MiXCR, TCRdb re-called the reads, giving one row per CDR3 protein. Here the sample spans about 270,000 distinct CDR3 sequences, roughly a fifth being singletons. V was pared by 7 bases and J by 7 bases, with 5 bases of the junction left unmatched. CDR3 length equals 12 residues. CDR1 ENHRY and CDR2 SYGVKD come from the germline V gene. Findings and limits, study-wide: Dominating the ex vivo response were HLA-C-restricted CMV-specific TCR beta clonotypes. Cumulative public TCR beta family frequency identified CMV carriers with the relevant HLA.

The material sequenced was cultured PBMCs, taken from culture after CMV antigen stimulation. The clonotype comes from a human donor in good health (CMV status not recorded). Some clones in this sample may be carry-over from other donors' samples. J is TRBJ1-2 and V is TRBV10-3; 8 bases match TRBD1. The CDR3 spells CAITFDRGGYTF. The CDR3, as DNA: TGTGCCATCACCTTCGACAGGGGTGGCTACACCTTC.